One TCR beta chain is described in this entry. Its target is unknown. Clones were read by immunoSEQ multiplex PCR, and TCRdb kept only the in-frame ones, dropping some. Altogether 20,000 to 25,000 clones are present, 73% being singletons, with the ten largest covering approximately 10%. These data come from a study of vaccination effects on CD4 cells after COVID-19. Overall study context: Two doses of BNT162b2 or mRNA-1273 vaccine were administered to participants. After two million PBMC were placed in each well, they were cultured with approximately 9.1 IU/ml IL-2 and 10 ug/ml peptides. Study findings and constraints: The study, lacking early post-infection timepoints, had few convalescent patients.

Following 10 days of culture, CD4+ T cells were isolated. At days 3 and 7, half of the medium was exchanged for IL-2 medium. V was clipped by 0 bases and J by 0 bases, with 3 bases between them. CDR1 and CDR2 (germline): LGHNA, YSLEER. The CDR3 spans 14 residues. The V and J genes are TRBV4-3 and TRBJ1-3; D is uncertain. The source was CD4+ T cells from PBMCs cultured without peptide, collected before COVID-19 vaccination. The sequence was collected from a human donor who received a COVID-19 vaccine. CDR3 DNA: TGCGCCAGCAGCCAAGAAAGCTCTGGAAACACCATATATTTT. This codes for CASSQESSGNTIYF.